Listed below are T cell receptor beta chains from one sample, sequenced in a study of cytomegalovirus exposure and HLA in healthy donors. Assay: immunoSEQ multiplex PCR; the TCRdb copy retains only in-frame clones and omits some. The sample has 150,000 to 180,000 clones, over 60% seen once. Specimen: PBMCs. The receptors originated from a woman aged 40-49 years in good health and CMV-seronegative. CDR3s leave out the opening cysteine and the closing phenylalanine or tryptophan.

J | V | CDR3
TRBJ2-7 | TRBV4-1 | ASSQDDRGRYEQY
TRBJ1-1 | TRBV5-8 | ASSPRPFPDTEAF
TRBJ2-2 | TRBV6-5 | ASSYDGNGELF
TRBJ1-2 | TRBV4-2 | ASSQETDTNYGYT
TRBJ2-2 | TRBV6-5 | ASRAWNTGELF
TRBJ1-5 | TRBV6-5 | ASSVNRGLNQPQH
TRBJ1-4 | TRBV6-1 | ASSVGGDNEKLF
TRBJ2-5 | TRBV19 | ASSIWLAGAQETQY
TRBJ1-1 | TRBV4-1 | ASSPKGQNHTEAF
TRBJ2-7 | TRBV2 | ASSEVRAGEQY
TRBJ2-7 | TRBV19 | ASSKGTDISYEQY
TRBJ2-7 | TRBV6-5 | ASRGGQTFYEQY
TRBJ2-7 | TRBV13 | ASSPLGQGTYEQY
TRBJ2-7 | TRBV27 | ASSGAYSYEQY
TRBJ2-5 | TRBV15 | ATSSVGTSISETQY
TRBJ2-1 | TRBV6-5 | ASSRGNEQF
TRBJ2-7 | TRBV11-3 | ASSLGGFYEQY
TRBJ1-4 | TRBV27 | ASSLKRGGEKLF
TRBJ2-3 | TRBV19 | ASSIGPTSGRPQDTQY
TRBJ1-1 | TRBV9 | ASSVDLPPLMNTEAF
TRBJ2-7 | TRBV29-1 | SGRDRDFSEQY
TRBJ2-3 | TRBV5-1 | ASSGGTGGDTQY
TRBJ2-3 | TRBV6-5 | ASSYGGTGRDTQY
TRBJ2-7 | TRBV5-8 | ASSKHRGPYEQY
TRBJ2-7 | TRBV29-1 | SVASTSGFPYEQY
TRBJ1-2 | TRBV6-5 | ASSPMGDTKVYT
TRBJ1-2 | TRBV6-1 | ASSPRGAKGYT
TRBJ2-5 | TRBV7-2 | ASSLHRGQETQY
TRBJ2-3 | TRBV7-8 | ASSGGRDTQY
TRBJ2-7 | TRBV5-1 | ASTLQGTGGEQY
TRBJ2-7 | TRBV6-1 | ATYPGLAGYEQY
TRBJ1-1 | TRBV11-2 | ASSLGGWERRNTEAF
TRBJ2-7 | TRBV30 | ALRGSYEQY
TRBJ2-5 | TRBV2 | ASSRPASEETQY
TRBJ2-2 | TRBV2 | ASSAGQGADGELF
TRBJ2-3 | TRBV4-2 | ASSQDGRRGADTQY
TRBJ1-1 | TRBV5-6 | ASSLAPEKAF
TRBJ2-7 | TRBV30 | AWSYSFTGSSYEQY
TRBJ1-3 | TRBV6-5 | ASSEDQGTGNTIY
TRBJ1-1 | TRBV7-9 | ASSLAGALGTEAF
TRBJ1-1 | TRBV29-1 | SAGQVGSTEAF
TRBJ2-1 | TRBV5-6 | ASRNRDTKNEQF
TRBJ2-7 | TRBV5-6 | ASSLLSVRVGPYEQY
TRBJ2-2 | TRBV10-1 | ASSSHTGELF
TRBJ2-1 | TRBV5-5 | ASSLVRGYNEQF
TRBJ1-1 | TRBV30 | AWNPGTGWEAF
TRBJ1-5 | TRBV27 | ASSLAGGINQPQH
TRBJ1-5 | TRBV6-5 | ASSYLKDRVNQPQH
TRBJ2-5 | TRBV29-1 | SVGEAGVYWGQETQY
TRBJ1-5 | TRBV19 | ASSIMGTEGQPQH
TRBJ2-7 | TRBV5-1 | ASRHNLGGLGSEQY
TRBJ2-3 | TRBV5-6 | ASSYGRGDTQY
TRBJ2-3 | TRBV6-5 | ASSWGQGSTDTQY
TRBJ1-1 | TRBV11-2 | ASSRQAVNTEAF
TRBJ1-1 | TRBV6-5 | ASSSGESGEAF
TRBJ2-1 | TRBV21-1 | ASSVFRDFRNEQF
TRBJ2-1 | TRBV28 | ASRGGPGSYYNEQF
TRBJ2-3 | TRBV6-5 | ASSRGGALSDTQY
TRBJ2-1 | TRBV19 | ASSISGGSYNEQF